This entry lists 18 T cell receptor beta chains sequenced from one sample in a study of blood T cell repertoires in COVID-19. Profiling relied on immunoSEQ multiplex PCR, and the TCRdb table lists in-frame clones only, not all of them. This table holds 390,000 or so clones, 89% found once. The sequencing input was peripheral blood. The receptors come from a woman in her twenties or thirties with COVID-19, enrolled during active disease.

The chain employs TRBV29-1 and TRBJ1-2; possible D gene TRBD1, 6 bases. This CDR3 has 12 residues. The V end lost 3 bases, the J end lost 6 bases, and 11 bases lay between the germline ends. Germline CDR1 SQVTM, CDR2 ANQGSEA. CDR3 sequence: CSVEGAEHGYTF. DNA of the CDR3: TGCAGCGTTGAGGGGGCAGAACATGGCTACACCTTC.

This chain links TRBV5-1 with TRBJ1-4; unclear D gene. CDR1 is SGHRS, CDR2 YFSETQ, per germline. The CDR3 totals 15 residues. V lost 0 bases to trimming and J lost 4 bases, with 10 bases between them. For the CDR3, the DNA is TGCGCCAGCAGCTTGGCCGCAGAGGGTAATGAAAAACTGTTTTTT. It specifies CASSLAAEGNEKLFF.

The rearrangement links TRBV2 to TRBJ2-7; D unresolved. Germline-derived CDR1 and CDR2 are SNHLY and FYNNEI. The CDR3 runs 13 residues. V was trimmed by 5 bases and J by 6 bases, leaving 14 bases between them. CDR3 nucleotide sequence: TGTGCCAGCAGTCTCCCTCCGCTCGGCGAGCAGTACGTC. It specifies CASSLPPLGEQYV.

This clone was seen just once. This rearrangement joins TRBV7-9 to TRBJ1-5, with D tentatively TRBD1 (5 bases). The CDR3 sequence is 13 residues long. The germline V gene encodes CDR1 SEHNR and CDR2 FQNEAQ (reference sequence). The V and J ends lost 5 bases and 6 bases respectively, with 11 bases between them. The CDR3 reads CASSPGGGQPQHF. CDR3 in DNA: TGTGCCAGCAGCCCCGGGGGGGGTCAGCCCCAGCATTTT.

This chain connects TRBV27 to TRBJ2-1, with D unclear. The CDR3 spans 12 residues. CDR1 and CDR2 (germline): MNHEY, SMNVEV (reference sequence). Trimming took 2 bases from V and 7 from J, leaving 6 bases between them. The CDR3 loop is CASSLLGNEQFF. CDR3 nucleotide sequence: TGTGCCAGCAGTTTACTCGGTAATGAGCAGTTCTTC.

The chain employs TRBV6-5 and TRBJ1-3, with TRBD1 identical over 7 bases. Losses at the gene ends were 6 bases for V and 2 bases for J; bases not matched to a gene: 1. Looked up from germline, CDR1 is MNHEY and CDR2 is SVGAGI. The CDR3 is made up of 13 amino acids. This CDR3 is CASRDRPGNTIYF. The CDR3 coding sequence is TGTGCCAGCAGGGACAGGCCTGGAAACACCATATATTTT.

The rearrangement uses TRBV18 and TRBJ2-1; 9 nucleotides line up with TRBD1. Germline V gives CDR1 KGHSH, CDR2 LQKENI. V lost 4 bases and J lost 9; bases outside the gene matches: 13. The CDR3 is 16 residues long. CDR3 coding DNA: TGTGCCAGCTCACGCTGGGACAGGGTTACCGCAGGTGAGCAGTTCTTC. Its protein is CASSRWDRVTAGEQFF. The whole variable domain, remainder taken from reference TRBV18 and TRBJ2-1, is NAGVMQNPRHLVRRRGQEARLRCSPMKGHSHVYWYRQLPEEGLKFMVYLQKENIIDESGMPKERFSAEFPKEGPSILRIQQVVRGDSAAYFCASSRWDRVTAGEQFFGPGTRLTVL.

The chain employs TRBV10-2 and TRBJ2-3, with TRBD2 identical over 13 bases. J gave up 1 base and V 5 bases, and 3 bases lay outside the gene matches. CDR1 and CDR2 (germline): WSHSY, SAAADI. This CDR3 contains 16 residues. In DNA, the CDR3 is TGCGCCAGCAGTTGGACTAGCGGGGGAGGCACAGATACGCAGTATTTT. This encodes CASSWTSGGGTDTQYF.

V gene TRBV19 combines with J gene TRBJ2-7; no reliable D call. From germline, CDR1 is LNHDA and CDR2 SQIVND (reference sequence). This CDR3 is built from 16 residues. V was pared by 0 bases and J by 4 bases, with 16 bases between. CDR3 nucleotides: TGTGCCAGTAGTATAGATCGGAGTGGCCGTCAATACGAGCAGTACTTC. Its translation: CASSIDRSGRQYEQYF. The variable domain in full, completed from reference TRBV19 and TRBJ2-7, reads DGGITQSPKYLFRKEGQNVTLSCEQNLNHDAMYWYRQDPGQGLRLIYYSQIVNDFQKGDIAEGYSVSREKKESFPLTVTSAQKNPTAFYLCASSIDRSGRQYEQYFGPGTRLTVT.

The CDR3 here is CASSLDSQYNSPLHF. The CDR3 nucleotides read TGTGCCAGCAGCCTCGACAGTCAATATAATTCACCCCTCCACTTT. This chain connects TRBV7-2 to TRBJ1-6; D might be TRBD1 (5 bases). CDR3 length: 15 amino acids. Per the germline V gene, CDR1 is SGHTA and CDR2 is FQGNSA. Deletions cut 5 bases from V and 4 bases from J, with 12 bases between.

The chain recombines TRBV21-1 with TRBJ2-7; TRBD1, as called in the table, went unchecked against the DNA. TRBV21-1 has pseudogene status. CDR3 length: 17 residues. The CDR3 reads CASSKEIPRDSSYEQYF. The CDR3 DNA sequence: TGTGCCAGCAGCAAAGAAATACCTCGGGACAGCTCCTACGAGCAGTACTTC.

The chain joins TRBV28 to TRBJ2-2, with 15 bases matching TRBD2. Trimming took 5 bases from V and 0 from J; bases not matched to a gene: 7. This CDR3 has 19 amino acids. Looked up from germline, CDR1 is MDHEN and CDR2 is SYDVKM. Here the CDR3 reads CASSPVGTSGGPNTGELFF. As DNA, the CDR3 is TGTGCCAGCAGTCCCGTCGGGACTAGCGGGGGGCCGAACACCGGGGAGCTGTTTTTT.

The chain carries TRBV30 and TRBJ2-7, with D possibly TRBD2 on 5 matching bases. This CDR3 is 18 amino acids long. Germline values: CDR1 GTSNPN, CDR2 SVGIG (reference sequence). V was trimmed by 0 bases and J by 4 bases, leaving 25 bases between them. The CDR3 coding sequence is TGTGCCTGGAGTGTCCCCGGAGGTAGGTCTAAGGCTCGGTACGAGCAGTACGTC. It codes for CAWSVPGGRSKARYEQYV.

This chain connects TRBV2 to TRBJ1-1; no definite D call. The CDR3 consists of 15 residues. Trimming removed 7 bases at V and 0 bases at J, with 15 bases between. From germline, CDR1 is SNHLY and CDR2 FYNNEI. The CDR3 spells CASKFSGGMNTEAFF. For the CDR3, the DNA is TGTGCCAGCAAATTTTCCGGAGGGATGAACACTGAAGCTTTCTTT.

The CDR3 protein is CASSETAAGGLFTDTQYF. CDR3 nucleotide sequence: TGTGCCAGCAGTGAAACGGCTGCAGGGGGCCTATTCACAGATACGCAGTATTTT. The chain recombines TRBV2 with TRBJ2-3; 8 bases are shared with TRBD1. V trimming: 2 bases; J trimming: 2 bases; junction bases outside the gene matches: 12. CDR3 length: 18 residues. Per the germline V gene, CDR1 is SNHLY and CDR2 is FYNNEI. Complete variable domain (other parts from reference TRBV2 and TRBJ2-3): EPEVTQTPSHQVTQMGQEVILRCVPISNHLYFYWYRQILGQKVEFLVSFYNNEISEKSEIFDDQFSVERPDGSNFTLKIRSTKLEDSAMYFCASSETAAGGLFTDTQYFGPGTRLTVL.

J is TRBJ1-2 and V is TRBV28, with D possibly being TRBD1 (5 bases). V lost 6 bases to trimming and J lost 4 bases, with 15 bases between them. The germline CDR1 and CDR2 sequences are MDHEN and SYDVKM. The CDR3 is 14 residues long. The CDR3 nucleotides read TGTGCCAGCAGGATTCCAGGGTCTTCCTATGGCTACACCTTC. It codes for CASRIPGSSYGYTF.

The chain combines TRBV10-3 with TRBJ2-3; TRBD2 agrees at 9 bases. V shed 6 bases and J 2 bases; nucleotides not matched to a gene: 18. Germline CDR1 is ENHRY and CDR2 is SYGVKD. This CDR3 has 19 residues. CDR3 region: CAISWTQTPSGRSTDTQYF. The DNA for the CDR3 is TGTGCCATCAGCTGGACGCAAACCCCCAGCGGGAGGTCCACAGATACGCAGTATTTT.

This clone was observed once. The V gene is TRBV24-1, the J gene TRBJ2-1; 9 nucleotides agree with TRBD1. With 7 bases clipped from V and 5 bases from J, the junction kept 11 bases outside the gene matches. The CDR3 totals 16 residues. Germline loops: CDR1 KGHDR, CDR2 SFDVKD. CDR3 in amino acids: CATSDRDRAYNNEQFF. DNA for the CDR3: TGTGCCACCAGCGACCGGGACAGGGCATACAACAATGAGCAGTTCTTC.